The source of this T cell receptor beta chain is a study of T cell repertoires in cytomegalovirus infection. Study information: Public TCR beta signatures indicated both CMV infection and matching HLA type. The study, taken as a whole, reports: What dominated the ex vivo response were HLA-C-restricted CMV-specific TCR beta clonotypes. The study identified carriers of CMV plus the relevant HLA from cumulative public TCR beta family frequency.

The CDR3 has 14 residues. Germline CDR1 and CDR2: MDHEN and SYDVKM. With V trimmed by 1 base and J by 3 bases, 3 bases remained unmatched. One entry per CDR3 protein, called by TCRdb with MiXCR from the reads. This sample has more than 150,000 distinct CDR3 sequences, with more than 15% found just once. This clonotype was recorded a few times. The antigen is undetermined. The chain joins TRBV28 to TRBJ2-7, with 7 bases matching TRBD1. The source of this sequence is a human donor in good health (CMV status not recorded). Some clones in this sample may be carry-over from other donors' samples. Sequenced sample: CD8+ T cells from PBMCs. CDR3 DNA sequence: TGTGCCAGCAGTTTATCAGGGGGTGGCTACGAGCAGTACTTC. Translating gives CASSLSGGGYEQYF. Variable domain in full (rest from reference TRBV28 and TRBJ2-7): DVKVTQSSRYLVKRTGEKVFLECVQDMDHENMFWYRQDPGLGLRLIYFSYDVKMKEKGDIPEGYSVSREKKERFSLILESASTNQTSMYLCASSLSGGGYEQYFGPGTRLTVT.